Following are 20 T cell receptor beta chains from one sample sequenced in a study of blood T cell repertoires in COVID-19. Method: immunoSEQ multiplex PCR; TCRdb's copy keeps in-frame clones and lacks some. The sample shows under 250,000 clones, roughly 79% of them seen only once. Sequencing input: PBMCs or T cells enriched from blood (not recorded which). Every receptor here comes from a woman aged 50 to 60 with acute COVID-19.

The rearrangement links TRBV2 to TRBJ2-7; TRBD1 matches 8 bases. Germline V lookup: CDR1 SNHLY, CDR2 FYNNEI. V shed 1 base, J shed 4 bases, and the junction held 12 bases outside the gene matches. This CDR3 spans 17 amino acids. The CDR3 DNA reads TGTGCCAGCAGTGAAGTAGGAGTCCAGGGGGCGGTATACGAGCAGTACTTC. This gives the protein CASSEVGVQGAVYEQYF.

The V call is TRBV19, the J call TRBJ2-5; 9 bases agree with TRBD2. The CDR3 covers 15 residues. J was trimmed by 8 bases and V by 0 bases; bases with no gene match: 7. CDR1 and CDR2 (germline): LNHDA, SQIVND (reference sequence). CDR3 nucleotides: TGTGCCAGTAGTATAGATATACTAGCGGGTCAAACCCAGTACTTC. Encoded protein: CASSIDILAGQTQYF.

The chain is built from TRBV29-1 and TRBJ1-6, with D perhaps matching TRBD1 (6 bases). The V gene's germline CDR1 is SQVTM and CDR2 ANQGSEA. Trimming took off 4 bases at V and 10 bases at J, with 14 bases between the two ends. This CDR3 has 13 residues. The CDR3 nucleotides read TGCAGCGTTGTGGAGGACAGTGGGTCACCCCTCCACTTT. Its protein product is CSVVEDSGSPLHF. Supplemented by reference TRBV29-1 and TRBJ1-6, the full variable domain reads SAVISQKPSRDICQRGTSLTIQCQVDSQVTMMFWYRQQPGQSLTLIATANQGSEATYESGFVIDKFPISRPNLTFSTLTVSNMSPEDSSIYLCSVVEDSGSPLHFGNGTRLTVT.

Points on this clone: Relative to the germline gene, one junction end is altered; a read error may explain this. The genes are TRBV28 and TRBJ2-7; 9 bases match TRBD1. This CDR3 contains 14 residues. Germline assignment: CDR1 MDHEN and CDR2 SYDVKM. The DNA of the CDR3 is TGTGCCAGCAGTTTAGAGGTTCCTGGGGACAGGGTTCGATTC. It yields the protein CASSLEVPGDRVRF.

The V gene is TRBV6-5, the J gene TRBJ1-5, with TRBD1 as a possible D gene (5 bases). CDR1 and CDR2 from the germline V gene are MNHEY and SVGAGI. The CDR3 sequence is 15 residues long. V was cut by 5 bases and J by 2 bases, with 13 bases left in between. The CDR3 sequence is CASSSQGFGNQPQHF. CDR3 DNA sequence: TGTGCCAGCAGTAGCCAGGGTTTCGGCAATCAGCCCCAGCATTTT.

CDR3 DNA sequence: TGTGCCAGCAGCAAGGGGGGTGTGAGGCGTAGGGGTTCCAATCAGCCCCAGCATTTT. Protein: CASSKGGVRRRGSNQPQHF. This chain links TRBV21-1 with TRBJ1-5. TRBV21-1 is tagged as a pseudogene. CDR3 size: 19 residues.

The CDR3 spells CASSDSSVYEQYF. CDR3 in DNA: TGTGCCAGCTCGGACAGTTCGGTCTACGAGCAGTACTTC. The chain combines TRBV28 with TRBJ2-7, with D perhaps matching TRBD1 (6 bases). Germline V gives CDR1 MDHEN, CDR2 SYDVKM. The germline V and J ends were trimmed by 8 bases and 3 bases, with 14 bases remaining between them. The CDR3 has 13 residues.

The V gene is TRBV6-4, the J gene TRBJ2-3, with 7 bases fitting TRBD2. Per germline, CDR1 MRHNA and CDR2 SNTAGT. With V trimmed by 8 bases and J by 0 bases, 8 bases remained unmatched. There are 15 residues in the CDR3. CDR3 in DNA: TGTGCCAGCGGGGAGTCTAGCGGAAGCACAGATACGCAGTATTTT. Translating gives CASGESSGSTDTQYF.

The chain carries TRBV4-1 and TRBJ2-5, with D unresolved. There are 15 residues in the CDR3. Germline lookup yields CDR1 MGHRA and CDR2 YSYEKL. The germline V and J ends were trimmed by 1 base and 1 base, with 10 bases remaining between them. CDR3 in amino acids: CASSQAPQTQETQYF. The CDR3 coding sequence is TGCGCCAGCAGCCAAGCGCCACAGACCCAAGAGACCCAGTACTTC.

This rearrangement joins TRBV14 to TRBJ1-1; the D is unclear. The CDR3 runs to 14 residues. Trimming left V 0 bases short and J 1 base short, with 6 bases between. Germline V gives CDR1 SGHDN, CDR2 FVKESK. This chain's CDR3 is CASSQDYGNTEAFF. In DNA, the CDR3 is TGTGCCAGCAGCCAAGATTACGGGAACACTGAAGCTTTCTTT.

Here the CDR3 reads CASSIIRLAGGTDTQYF. CDR3 sequence (DNA): TGTGCCAGTAGTATAATCCGGCTAGCGGGAGGAACAGATACGCAGTATTTT. The chain joins TRBV19 to TRBJ2-3; 11 bases fit TRBD2. With 2 bases clipped from V and 3 bases from J, the junction kept 7 bases outside the gene matches. Germline CDR1 and CDR2: LNHDA and SQIVND (reference sequence). CDR3 length equals 17 residues.

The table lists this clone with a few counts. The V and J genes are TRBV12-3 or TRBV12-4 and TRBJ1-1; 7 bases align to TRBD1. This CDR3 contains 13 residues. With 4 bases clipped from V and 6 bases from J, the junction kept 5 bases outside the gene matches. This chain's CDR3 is CASSSEGAAEAFF. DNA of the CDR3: TGTGCCAGCAGTTCCGAGGGGGCCGCTGAAGCTTTCTTT.

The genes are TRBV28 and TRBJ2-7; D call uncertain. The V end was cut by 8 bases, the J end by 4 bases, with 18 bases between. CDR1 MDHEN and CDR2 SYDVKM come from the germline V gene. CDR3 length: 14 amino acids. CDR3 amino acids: CASRPGRVGYEQYF. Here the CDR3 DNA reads TGTGCCAGCCGTCCTGGTCGGGTAGGATACGAGCAGTACTTC.

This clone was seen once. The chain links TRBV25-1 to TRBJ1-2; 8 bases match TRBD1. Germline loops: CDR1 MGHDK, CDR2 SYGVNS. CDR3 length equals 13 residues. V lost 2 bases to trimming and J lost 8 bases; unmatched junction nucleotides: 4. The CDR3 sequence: CASSEGQGRGYTF. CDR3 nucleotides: TGTGCCAGCAGTGAAGGACAGGGAAGGGGCTACACCTTC.

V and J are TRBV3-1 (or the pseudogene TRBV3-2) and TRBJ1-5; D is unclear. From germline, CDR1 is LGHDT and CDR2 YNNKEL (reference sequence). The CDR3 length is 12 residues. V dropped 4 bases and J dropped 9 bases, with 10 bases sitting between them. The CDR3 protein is CASSLPPGPQHF. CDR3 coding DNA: TGTGCCAGCAGCCTCCCCCCGGGGCCCCAGCATTTT.

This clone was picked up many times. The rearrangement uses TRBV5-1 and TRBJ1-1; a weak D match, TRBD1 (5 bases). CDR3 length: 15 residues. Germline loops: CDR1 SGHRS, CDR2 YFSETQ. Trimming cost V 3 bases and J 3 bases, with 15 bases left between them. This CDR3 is CASSSQPTQDTEAFF. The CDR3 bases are TGCGCCAGCAGCTCCCAACCCACACAGGACACTGAAGCTTTCTTT.

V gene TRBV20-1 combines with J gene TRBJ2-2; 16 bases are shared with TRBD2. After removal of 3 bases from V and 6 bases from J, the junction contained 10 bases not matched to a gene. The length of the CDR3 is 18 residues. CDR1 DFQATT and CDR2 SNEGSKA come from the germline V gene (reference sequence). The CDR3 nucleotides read TGCAGTGCTAGTGAGGGACTAGCGGGGGGGATAGGTCCCGGGGAGCTGTTTTTT. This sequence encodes CSASEGLAGGIGPGELFF.

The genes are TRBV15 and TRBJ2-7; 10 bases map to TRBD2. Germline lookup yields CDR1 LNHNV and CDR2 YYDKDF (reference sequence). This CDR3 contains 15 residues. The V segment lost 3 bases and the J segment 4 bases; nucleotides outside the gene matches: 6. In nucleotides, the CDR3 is TGTGCCACCAGCAGCGGTCTAGCGGGAGAATACGAGCAGTACTTC. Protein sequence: CATSSGLAGEYEQYF.

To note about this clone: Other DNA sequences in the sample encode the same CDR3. The CDR3 nucleotides read TGCGCCAGCAGCCAAGATGGGGGGGCAGGTCAGCCCCAGCATTTT. Amino acid sequence: CASSQDGGAGQPQHF. V gene TRBV4-3 combines with J gene TRBJ1-5, with a possible D match to TRBD1 (6 bases). Trimming shortened V by 0 bases and J by 6 bases, and 12 bases separated the two germline ends. CDR1 LGHNA and CDR2 YSLEER come from the germline V gene. This CDR3 region has 15 residues.

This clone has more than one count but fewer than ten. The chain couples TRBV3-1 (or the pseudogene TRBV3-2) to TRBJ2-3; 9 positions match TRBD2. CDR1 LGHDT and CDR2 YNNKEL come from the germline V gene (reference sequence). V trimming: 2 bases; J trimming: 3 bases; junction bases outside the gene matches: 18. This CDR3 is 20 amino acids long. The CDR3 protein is CASSQYLGVGASGITDTQYF. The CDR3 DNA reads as TGTGCCAGCAGCCAATACCTAGGTGTTGGGGCTAGCGGGATTACAGATACGCAGTATTTT.